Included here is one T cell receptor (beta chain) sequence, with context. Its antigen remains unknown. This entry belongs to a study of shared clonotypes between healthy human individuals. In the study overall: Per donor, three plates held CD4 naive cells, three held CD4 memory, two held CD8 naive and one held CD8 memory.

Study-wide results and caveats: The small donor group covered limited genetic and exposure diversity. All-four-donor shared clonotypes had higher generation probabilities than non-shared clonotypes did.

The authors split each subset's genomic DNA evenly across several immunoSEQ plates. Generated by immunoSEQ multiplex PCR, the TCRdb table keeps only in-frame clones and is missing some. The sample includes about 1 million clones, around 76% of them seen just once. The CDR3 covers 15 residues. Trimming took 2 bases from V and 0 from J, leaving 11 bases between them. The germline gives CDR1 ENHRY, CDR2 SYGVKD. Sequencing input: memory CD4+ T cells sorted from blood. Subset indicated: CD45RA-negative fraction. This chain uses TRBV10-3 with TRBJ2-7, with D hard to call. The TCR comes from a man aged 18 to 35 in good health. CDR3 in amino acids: CAISEGPTHSYEQYF. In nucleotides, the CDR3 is TGTGCCATCAGTGAGGGACCGACGCACTCCTACGAGCAGTACTTC.